The entry below gives a single TCR beta chain sequence along with its context. Antigen: not known. This sample is drawn from a study of vaccination and CD4 T cells after COVID-19. The study sequenced cultured CD4+ T cell DNA using the Oncomine TCR Beta short-read assay. It was from cultured CD4+ T cells that genomic DNA was extracted. Using its own MiXCR run on the PCR reads, TCRdb lists one record per CDR3 protein. Of fewer than 20,000 distinct CDR3 sequences in the sample, roughly 56% were seen once. The treatment denotes: approximately nine-day PBMC culture with coronavirus spike peptide pools or control peptides (ViraFEST assay). Peptide pools at 9.5 to 10 ug/ml, together with roughly 10 IU/ml IL-2, were added to cultures of some 2 million PBMCs per well. Half-medium replacement with fresh IL-2 medium took place on days 3 and 7. The V segment lost 4 bases and the J segment 0 bases; nucleotides outside the gene matches: 8. This CDR3 has 17 residues. Germline values: CDR1 MNHEY, CDR2 SVGAGI.

The chain links TRBV6-5 to TRBJ2-4, with 8 bases that match TRBD1. Sequenced input: CD4+ T cells from blood, cultured in vitro. The clonotype originates from a human donor who had recovered from COVID-19. For the CDR3, the DNA is TGTGCCAGCAGTTCCGGGACAGGTTCGGTAGCCAAAAACATTCAGTACTTC. Amino acids: CASSSGTGSVAKNIQYF.